These T cell receptor beta chains were read from a single sample in a study of metastatic and nonmetastatic thyroid tumors. TCRdb redid the clone calls on the PCR reads using MiXCR. Here the sample spans around 20,000 clones, about a quarter being singletons. Input material: blood. Receptors originate from a female donor with papillary thyroid cancer or a benign thyroid nodule (not recorded which). Some clones in this sample may be carry-over from other donors' samples. CDR3s include the opening cysteine and the closing phenylalanine or tryptophan. Fields, in order: J gene, clone size, CDR3 length, D gene, V gene, CDR3 DNA, CDR3 protein. D genes are given only for firm matches. Where a row states a size, it is once, few, many or the class of an expanded clone; other rows omit it.

j_gene: TRBJ2-3; abundance: many; len: 15; d_gene: TRBD1; v_gene: TRBV20-1; CDR3nt: TGCAGTGCCGAAAAGGGACAGGGGGCAGGTGATACGCAGTATTTT; CDR3aa: CSAEKGQGAGDTQYF
j_gene: TRBJ2-1; abundance: many; len: 19; d_gene: NA; v_gene: TRBV9; CDR3nt: TGTGCCAGCAGCGTAGCCGGACGAGGAGAGCGGACCACTTACAATGAGCAGTTCTTC; CDR3aa: CASSVAGRGERTTYNEQFF
j_gene: TRBJ2-1; abundance: NA; len: 11; d_gene: NA; v_gene: TRBV27; CDR3nt: TGTGCCACCAGTTTCGTAAATGAGCAGTTCTTC; CDR3aa: CATSFVNEQFF
j_gene: TRBJ2-7; abundance: once; len: 14; d_gene: NA; v_gene: TRBV20-1; CDR3nt: TGCAGTGCTAGAACGGACTCCAGTTCCTACGAGCAGTACTTC; CDR3aa: CSARTDSSSYEQYF
j_gene: TRBJ1-1; abundance: few; len: 13; d_gene: NA; v_gene: TRBV10-1; CDR3nt: TGCGCCAGCAGTGAGAGGGGTCGAGTTGAAGCTTTCTTT; CDR3aa: CASSERGRVEAFF
j_gene: TRBJ1-3; abundance: once; len: 15; d_gene: TRBD1; v_gene: TRBV5-1; CDR3nt: TGCGCCAGCAGCCGGGACAGGGGCGTTGGAAACACCATATATTTT; CDR3aa: CASSRDRGVGNTIYF
j_gene: TRBJ2-3; abundance: few; len: 13; d_gene: NA; v_gene: TRBV10-3; CDR3nt: TGTGCCACAGGACAGTGTGACACAGATACGCAGTATTTT; CDR3aa: CATGQCDTDTQYF
j_gene: TRBJ2-1; abundance: NA; len: 13; d_gene: NA; v_gene: TRBV5-1; CDR3nt: TGCGCCAGCAGCCCGGATAACAAGAATGAGCAGTTCTTC; CDR3aa: CASSPDNKNEQFF
j_gene: TRBJ2-7; abundance: NA; len: 16; d_gene: NA; v_gene: TRBV12-3/TRBV12-4; CDR3nt: TGTGCCAGCAGTTTAAAAGGGTGGTGGGGGCGCCAAGAGCAGTACTTC; CDR3aa: CASSLKGWWGRQEQYF
j_gene: TRBJ1-5; abundance: few; len: 12; d_gene: TRBD1; v_gene: TRBV2; CDR3nt: TGTGCCAGCAGAGGGGGCAATCAGCCCAAGCATTTT; CDR3aa: CASRGGNQPKHF
j_gene: TRBJ2-1; abundance: NA; len: 15; d_gene: NA; v_gene: TRBV18; CDR3nt: TGTGCCAGCTCCCCCAGCCTAGCGCTCTACAATGAGCAGTTCTTC; CDR3aa: CASSPSLALYNEQFF
j_gene: TRBJ2-7; abundance: NA; len: 12; d_gene: TRBD1; v_gene: TRBV12-3/TRBV12-4; CDR3nt: TGTGCCAGCAGTTACAGGGGGCTTGAGCAGTACTTC; CDR3aa: CASSYRGLEQYF
j_gene: TRBJ2-6; abundance: few; len: 15; d_gene: TRBD1; v_gene: TRBV6-2/TRBV6-3; CDR3nt: TGTGCCAGCAGCAGCACAGGGGCTGGGGCCAAAGTCCTGACTTTC; CDR3aa: CASSSTGAGAKVLTF
j_gene: TRBJ1-5; abundance: many; len: 16; d_gene: NA; v_gene: TRBV19; CDR3nt: TGTGCCAGTAGTCGACCTAGGGGTCCGTCGGATCAGCCCCAGCATTTT; CDR3aa: CASSRPRGPSDQPQHF
j_gene: TRBJ2-7; abundance: NA; len: 13; d_gene: NA; v_gene: TRBV5-5; CDR3nt: TGTGCCAGCAGTTTCGACACGATCTACGAGCAGTACTTC; CDR3aa: CASSFDTIYEQYF
j_gene: TRBJ1-1; abundance: few; len: 15; d_gene: NA; v_gene: TRBV6-5; CDR3nt: TGTGCCAGCAGTTACTTGGGGGCCGGAGATGTACAAGCTTTCTTT; CDR3aa: CASSYLGAGDVQAFF
j_gene: TRBJ2-1; abundance: NA; len: 15; d_gene: NA; v_gene: TRBV7-8; CDR3nt: TGTGCCAGCAGCTTAGATTATGGGGACTACAATGAGCAGTTCTTC; CDR3aa: CASSLDYGDYNEQFF
j_gene: TRBJ1-5; abundance: NA; len: 15; d_gene: NA; v_gene: TRBV30; CDR3nt: TGTGCCTGGAGTCCCTTGTTGGGGTCTCGTCAGCCCCAGCATTTT; CDR3aa: CAWSPLLGSRQPQHF
j_gene: TRBJ1-1; abundance: many; len: 14; d_gene: NA; v_gene: TRBV7-9; CDR3nt: TGTGCCAGCAGTCACCCCGGGGGGCAACTAGAAGCTTTCTTT; CDR3aa: CASSHPGGQLEAFF
j_gene: TRBJ2-3; abundance: NA; len: 13; d_gene: NA; v_gene: TRBV6-1; CDR3nt: TGTGCCAGCAGTGAAGTTGTAACAGATACGCAGTATTTT; CDR3aa: CASSEVVTDTQYF
j_gene: TRBJ1-1; abundance: medium-sized; len: 13; d_gene: TRBD1; v_gene: TRBV20-1; CDR3nt: TGCAGTGCGAGAAGGACAGGGGGAGTGAAAGCTTTCTTT; CDR3aa: CSARRTGGVKAFF
j_gene: TRBJ2-1; abundance: NA; len: 17; d_gene: TRBD2; v_gene: TRBV20-1; CDR3nt: TGCAGTGCTAGGGGACTAGCGGGAGGCCTGAATGGGAATGAGCAGTTCTTC; CDR3aa: CSARGLAGGLNGNEQFF
j_gene: TRBJ1-2; abundance: medium-sized; len: 13; d_gene: NA; v_gene: TRBV6-2/TRBV6-3; CDR3nt: TGTGCCACCGGGGACGGACCCCCCTATGGCTACACCTTC; CDR3aa: CATGDGPPYGYTF
j_gene: TRBJ2-3; abundance: few; len: 16; d_gene: TRBD2; v_gene: TRBV5-1; CDR3nt: TGCGCCAGCAGCTTGGTTTCGCGGGAGTGGGTAGATACGCAGTATTTT; CDR3aa: CASSLVSREWVDTQYF
j_gene: TRBJ1-5; abundance: NA; len: 14; d_gene: NA; v_gene: TRBV19; CDR3nt: TGTGCCAGTACCCCCCGGAATAGCAATCAGCCCCAGCATTTT; CDR3aa: CASTPRNSNQPQHF
j_gene: TRBJ2-1; abundance: NA; len: 16; d_gene: TRBD2; v_gene: TRBV7-2; CDR3nt: TGTGCCAGCAGCTCGGGACTAGCGGGAACCTACAATGAGCAGTTCTTC; CDR3aa: CASSSGLAGTYNEQFF
j_gene: TRBJ1-5; abundance: many; len: 15; d_gene: NA; v_gene: TRBV9; CDR3nt: TGTGCCAGCAGCCCCTCGGGGCAGGTCGATCAGCCCCAGCATTTT; CDR3aa: CASSPSGQVDQPQHF
j_gene: TRBJ2-7; abundance: NA; len: 14; d_gene: NA; v_gene: TRBV20-1; CDR3nt: TGCAGTGCTGGAGCCCAGGTACCGTCCTCCGAGCAGTACTTC; CDR3aa: CSAGAQVPSSEQYF
j_gene: TRBJ1-1; abundance: few; len: 13; d_gene: NA; v_gene: TRBV28; CDR3nt: TGTGCCAGCAGTTTCAGGGGTGTTTATGAAGCTTTCTTT; CDR3aa: CASSFRGVYEAFF
j_gene: TRBJ2-1; abundance: NA; len: 15; d_gene: NA; v_gene: TRBV11-2; CDR3nt: TGTGCCAGCAGCTTAGGCCTACTGGGGAACAATGAGCAGTTCTTC; CDR3aa: CASSLGLLGNNEQFF
j_gene: TRBJ1-2; abundance: many; len: 13; d_gene: TRBD1; v_gene: TRBV18; CDR3nt: TGTGCCAGCTCACCTCGACAGGGGGATGGCTACACCTTC; CDR3aa: CASSPRQGDGYTF
j_gene: TRBJ1-1; abundance: few; len: 17; d_gene: TRBD1; v_gene: TRBV10-3; CDR3nt: TGTGCCATCAGTGAGCCCCATGGACAGGTGGGAAGGACTGAAGCTTTCTTT; CDR3aa: CAISEPHGQVGRTEAFF
j_gene: TRBJ1-3; abundance: many; len: 17; d_gene: TRBD1; v_gene: TRBV3-1; CDR3nt: TGTGCCAGCAGCCAAGAACGGGACAGCCTCTCTGGAAACACCATATATTTT; CDR3aa: CASSQERDSLSGNTIYF
j_gene: TRBJ2-2; abundance: many; len: 16; d_gene: NA; v_gene: TRBV7-3; CDR3nt: TGTGCCAGCAGCTTAAATTTAGGGGCCCACACCGGGGAGCTGTTTTTT; CDR3aa: CASSLNLGAHTGELFF
j_gene: TRBJ2-3; abundance: many; len: 14; d_gene: TRBD1; v_gene: TRBV6-4; CDR3nt: TGTGCCAGCAGTGAAAAGGGGGCCACAGATACGCAGTATTTT; CDR3aa: CASSEKGATDTQYF
j_gene: TRBJ2-7; abundance: medium-sized; len: 11; d_gene: NA; v_gene: TRBV20-1; CDR3nt: TGCAGTGCTAGACAGACCTACGAGCAGTACTTC; CDR3aa: CSARQTYEQYF
j_gene: TRBJ2-7; abundance: NA; len: 15; d_gene: NA; v_gene: TRBV11-3; CDR3nt: TGTGCCAGCAGCTTGGGCAGGGCCTCGGCCTACGAGCAGTACTTC; CDR3aa: CASSLGRASAYEQYF
j_gene: TRBJ1-1; abundance: NA; len: 16; d_gene: TRBD1; v_gene: TRBV19; CDR3nt: TGTGCCAGTAGTATGAACCAGGGGGGTCTGAACACTGAAGCTTTCTTT; CDR3aa: CASSMNQGGLNTEAFF
j_gene: TRBJ1-1; abundance: few; len: 13; d_gene: NA; v_gene: TRBV6-1; CDR3nt: TGTGCCAGCAGTGAGGGGGCGCACACTGAAGCTTTCTTT; CDR3aa: CASSEGAHTEAFF
j_gene: TRBJ2-3; abundance: many; len: 16; d_gene: TRBD1; v_gene: TRBV24-1; CDR3nt: TGTGCCACCAGTGACCCTGACAGGGGTGGCACAGATACGCAGTATTTT; CDR3aa: CATSDPDRGGTDTQYF
j_gene: TRBJ2-5; abundance: few; len: 13; d_gene: NA; v_gene: TRBV6-5; CDR3nt: TGTGCCAGCAGTTACCGGGAGCAAGAGACCCAGTACTTC; CDR3aa: CASSYREQETQYF
j_gene: TRBJ1-3; abundance: many; len: 13; d_gene: NA; v_gene: TRBV20-1; CDR3nt: TGCAGTGCGATGAAGTCCCCAAAGGACACCATATATTTT; CDR3aa: CSAMKSPKDTIYF